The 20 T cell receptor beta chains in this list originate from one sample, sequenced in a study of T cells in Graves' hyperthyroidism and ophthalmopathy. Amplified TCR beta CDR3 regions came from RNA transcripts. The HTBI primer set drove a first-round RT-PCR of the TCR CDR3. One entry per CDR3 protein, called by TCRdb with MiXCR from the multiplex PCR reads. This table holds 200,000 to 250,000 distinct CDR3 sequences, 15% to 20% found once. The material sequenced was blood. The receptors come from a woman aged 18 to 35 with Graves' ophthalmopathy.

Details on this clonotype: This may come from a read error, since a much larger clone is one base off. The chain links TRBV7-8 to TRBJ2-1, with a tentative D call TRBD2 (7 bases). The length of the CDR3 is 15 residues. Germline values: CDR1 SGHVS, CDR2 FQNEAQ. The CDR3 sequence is CTTSRGGGLQGEQFF. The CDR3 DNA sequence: TGTACCACCAGTCGAGGCGGGGGCCTACAAGGGGAGCAGTTCTTC.

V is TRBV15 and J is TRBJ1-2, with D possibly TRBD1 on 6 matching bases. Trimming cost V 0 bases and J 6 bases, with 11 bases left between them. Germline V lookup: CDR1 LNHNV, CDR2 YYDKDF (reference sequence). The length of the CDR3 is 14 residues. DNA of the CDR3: TGTGCCACCAGCAGAGAACAGGGACGGCATGGCTACACCTTC. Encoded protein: CATSREQGRHGYTF.

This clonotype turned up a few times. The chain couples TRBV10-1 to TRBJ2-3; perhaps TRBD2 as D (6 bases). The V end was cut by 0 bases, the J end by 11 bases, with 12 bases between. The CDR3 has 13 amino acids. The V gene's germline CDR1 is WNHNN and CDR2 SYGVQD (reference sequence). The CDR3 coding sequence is TGCGCCAGCAGTGAGTCAGGGACTCTGAGGCAGTATTTT. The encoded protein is CASSESGTLRQYF.

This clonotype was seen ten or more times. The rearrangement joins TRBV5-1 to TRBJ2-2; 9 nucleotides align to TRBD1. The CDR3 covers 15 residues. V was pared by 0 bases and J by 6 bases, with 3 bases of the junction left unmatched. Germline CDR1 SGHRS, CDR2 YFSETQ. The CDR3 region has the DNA TGCGCCAGCAGCTTGGACGGACAGGGGTCCGGGGAGCTGTTTTTT. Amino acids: CASSLDGQGSGELFF.

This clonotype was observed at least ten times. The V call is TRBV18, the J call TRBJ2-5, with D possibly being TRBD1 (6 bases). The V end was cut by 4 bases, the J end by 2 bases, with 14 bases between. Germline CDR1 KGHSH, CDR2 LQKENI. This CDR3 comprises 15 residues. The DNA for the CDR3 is TGTGCCAGCTCACGAACAGGGACCCCACAAGAGACCCAGTACTTC. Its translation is CASSRTGTPQETQYF.

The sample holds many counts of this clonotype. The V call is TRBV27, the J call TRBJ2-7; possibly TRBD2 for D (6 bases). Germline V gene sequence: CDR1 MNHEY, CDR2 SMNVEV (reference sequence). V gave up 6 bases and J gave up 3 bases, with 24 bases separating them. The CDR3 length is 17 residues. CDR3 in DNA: TGTGCCAGCAGGTATCTATTAGCGGAGGGAGTTGGCTACGAGCAGTACTTC. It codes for CASRYLLAEGVGYEQYF.

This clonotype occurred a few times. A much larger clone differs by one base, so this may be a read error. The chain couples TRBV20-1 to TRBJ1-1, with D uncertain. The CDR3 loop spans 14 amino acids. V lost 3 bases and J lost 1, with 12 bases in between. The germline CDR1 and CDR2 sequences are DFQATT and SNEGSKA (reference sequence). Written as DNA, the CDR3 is TGCAGTGCTAGGTCGCGAGGGAGGAACACTGAAGCTTTCTTT. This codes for CSARSRGRNTEAFF.

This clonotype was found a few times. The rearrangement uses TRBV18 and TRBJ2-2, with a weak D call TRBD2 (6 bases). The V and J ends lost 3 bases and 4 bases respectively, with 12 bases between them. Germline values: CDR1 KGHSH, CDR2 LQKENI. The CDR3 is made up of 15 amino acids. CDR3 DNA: TGTGCCAGCTCACCGTCTGGGGGAGGCACCGGGGAGCTGTTTTTT. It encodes CASSPSGGGTGELFF.

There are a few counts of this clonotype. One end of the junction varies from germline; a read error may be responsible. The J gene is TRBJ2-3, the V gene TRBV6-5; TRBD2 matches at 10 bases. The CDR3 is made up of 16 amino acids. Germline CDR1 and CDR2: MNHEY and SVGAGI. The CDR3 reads CASSDSKAGGPDTQYF. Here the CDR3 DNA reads TGTGCCAGCAGTGACTCGAAAGCGGGAGGGCCAGATACGCAGTATTTT.

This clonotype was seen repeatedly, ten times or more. CDR3 bases: TGTGCCAGCAGTTTTTCAGCGGGATGGAGGTCCCCTTTCCGGGACGGAGGAACTGAAGCTTTCTTT. This encodes CASSFSAGWRSPFRDGGTEAFF. The rearrangement joins TRBV12-3 or TRBV12-4 to TRBJ1-1; possibly TRBD1 for D (5 bases). The CDR3 has 22 residues. V lost 3 bases and J lost 5, with 37 bases in between.

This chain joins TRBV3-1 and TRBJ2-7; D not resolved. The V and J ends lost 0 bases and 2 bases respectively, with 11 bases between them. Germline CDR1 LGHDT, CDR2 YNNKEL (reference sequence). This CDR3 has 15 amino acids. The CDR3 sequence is CASSQDGAVTYEQYF. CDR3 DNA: TGTGCCAGCAGCCAAGACGGCGCGGTTACCTACGAGCAGTACTTC.

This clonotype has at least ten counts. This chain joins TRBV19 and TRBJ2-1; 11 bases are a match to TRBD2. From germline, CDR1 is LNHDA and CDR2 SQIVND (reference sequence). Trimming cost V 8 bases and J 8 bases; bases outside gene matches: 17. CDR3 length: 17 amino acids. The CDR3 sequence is CASCASGRRGGEDEQFF. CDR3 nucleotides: TGTGCCAGTTGCGCTAGCGGGAGGCGAGGAGGTGAGGATGAGCAGTTCTTC.

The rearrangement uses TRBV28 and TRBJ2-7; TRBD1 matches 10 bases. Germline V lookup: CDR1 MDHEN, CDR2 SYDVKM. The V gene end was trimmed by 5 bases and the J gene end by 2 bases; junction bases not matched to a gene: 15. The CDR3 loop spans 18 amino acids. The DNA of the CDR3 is TGTGCCAGCAGTACCCCTTCTACGGGACAGGGGACCCCCTACGAGCAGTACTTC. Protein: CASSTPSTGQGTPYEQYF.

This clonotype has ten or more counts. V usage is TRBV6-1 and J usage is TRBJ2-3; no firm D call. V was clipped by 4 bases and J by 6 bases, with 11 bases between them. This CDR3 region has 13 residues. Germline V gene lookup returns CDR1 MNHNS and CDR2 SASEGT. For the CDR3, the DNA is TGTGCCAGCAGTGGATTTGGTGGGGATACGCAGTATTTT. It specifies CASSGFGGDTQYF.

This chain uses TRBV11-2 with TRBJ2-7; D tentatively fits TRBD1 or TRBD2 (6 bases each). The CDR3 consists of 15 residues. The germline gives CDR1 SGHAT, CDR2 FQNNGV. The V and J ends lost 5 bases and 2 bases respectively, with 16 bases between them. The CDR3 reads CASSNRQEGTYEQYF. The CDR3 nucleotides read TGTGCCAGCAGCAACCGACAGGAGGGAACCTACGAGCAGTACTTC.

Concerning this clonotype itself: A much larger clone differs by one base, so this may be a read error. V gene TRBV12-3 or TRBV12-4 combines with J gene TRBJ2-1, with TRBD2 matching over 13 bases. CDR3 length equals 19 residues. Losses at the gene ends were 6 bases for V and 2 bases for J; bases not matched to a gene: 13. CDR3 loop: CASSGRLAGGESPYNEQFF. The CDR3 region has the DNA TGTGCCAGCAGCGGAAGACTAGCGGGGGGCGAGAGCCCCTACAATGAGCAGTTCTTC.

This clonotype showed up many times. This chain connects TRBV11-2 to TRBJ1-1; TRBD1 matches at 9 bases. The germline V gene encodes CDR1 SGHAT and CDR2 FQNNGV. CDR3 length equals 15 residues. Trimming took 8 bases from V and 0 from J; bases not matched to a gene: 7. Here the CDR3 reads CASRTGDRVNTEAFF. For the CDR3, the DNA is TGTGCCAGCCGAACAGGGGACAGGGTGAACACTGAAGCTTTCTTT.

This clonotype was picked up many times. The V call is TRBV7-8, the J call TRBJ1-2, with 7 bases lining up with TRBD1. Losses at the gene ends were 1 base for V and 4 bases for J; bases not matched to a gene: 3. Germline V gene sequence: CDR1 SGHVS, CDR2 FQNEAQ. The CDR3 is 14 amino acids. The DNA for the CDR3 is TGTGCCAGCAGCTTAGACAGGGGAAGCTATGGCTACACCTTC. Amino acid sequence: CASSLDRGSYGYTF.

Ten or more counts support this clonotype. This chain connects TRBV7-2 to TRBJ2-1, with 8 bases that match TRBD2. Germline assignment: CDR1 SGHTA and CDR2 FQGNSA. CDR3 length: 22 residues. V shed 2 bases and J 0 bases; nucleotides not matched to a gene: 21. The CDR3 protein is CASSLKGLASGLTPSSYNEQFF. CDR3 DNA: TGTGCCAGCAGCTTAAAGGGCCTGGCTAGCGGGCTGACCCCGAGCTCCTACAATGAGCAGTTCTTC. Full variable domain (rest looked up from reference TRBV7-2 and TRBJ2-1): GAGVSQSPSNKVTEKGKDVELRCDPISGHTALYWYRQSLGQGLEFLIYFQGNSAPDKSGLPSDRFSAERTGGSVSTLTIQRTQQEDSAVYLCASSLKGLASGLTPSSYNEQFFGPGTRLTVL.

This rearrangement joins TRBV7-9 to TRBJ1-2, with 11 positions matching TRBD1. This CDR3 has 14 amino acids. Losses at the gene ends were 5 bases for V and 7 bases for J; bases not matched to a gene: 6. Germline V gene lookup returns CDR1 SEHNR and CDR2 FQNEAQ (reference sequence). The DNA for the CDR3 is TGTGCCAGCAGCCCGTCCGGGACAGGGGGTGGCTACACCTTC. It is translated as CASSPSGTGGGYTF.